The 14 T cell receptor beta chains reported below all come from one sample, sequenced in a study of multiple sclerosis patients with progressive multifocal leukoencephalopathy. Regarding time point: time of PML onset. TCRdb's table, derived via immunoSEQ multiplex PCR, lists solely in-frame clones and lacks some. The sample lists tens of thousands of clones; more than 80% were seen once. The sample here was PBMCs, taken from a patient treated with natalizumab. All receptors come from a young woman with progressive multifocal leukoencephalopathy.

This clone turned up a few times. This sequence joins TRBV5-6 and TRBJ2-1, with 7 bases aligning to TRBD2. The CDR3 sequence is 15 residues long. V trimming: 4 bases; J trimming: 9 bases; junction bases outside the gene matches: 13. Germline values: CDR1 SGHDT, CDR2 YYEEEE. The CDR3 sequence is CASSPGRAGRGEQFF. The CDR3 nucleotides are TGTGCCAGCAGCCCCGGTCGGGCGGGGAGGGGTGAGCAGTTCTTC.

The rearrangement links TRBV10-1 to TRBJ2-3; maybe TRBD2 (6 bases). Looked up from germline, CDR1 is WNHNN and CDR2 is SYGVQD (reference sequence). V lost 4 bases to trimming and J lost 5 bases, with 13 bases between them. CDR3 size: 14 residues. CDR3 bases: TGCGCCAGCAGTGCACTAGCAACAGGAGATACGCAGTATTTT. It is translated as CASSALATGDTQYF.

The chain carries TRBV9 and TRBJ2-1; D gene unclear. Germline CDR1 and CDR2: SGDLS and YYNGEE. Trimming removed 1 base from V and 1 base from J, with 0 bases in between. This CDR3 comprises 12 residues. The DNA for the CDR3 is TGTGCCAGCAGCGTATCCTACAATGAGCAGTTCTTC. This gives the protein CASSVSYNEQFF.

This chain connects TRBV11-2 to TRBJ2-2, with 10 positions matching TRBD2. Per the germline V gene, CDR1 is SGHAT and CDR2 is FQNNGV. Trimming at V came to 1 base and at J to 6 bases, leaving 8 bases not matched to a gene. This CDR3 contains 17 residues. Written as DNA, the CDR3 is TGTGCCAGCAGCTTAGTAGCATTAGCGGGGGGTCCCGGGGAGCTGTTTTTT. Translation: CASSLVALAGGPGELFF.

The chain employs TRBV19 and TRBJ1-2; D gene ambiguous. The germline CDR1 and CDR2 sequences are LNHDA and SQIVND (reference sequence). The CDR3 has 15 amino acids. V lost 7 bases and J 2 bases, leaving 17 bases between the germline ends. CDR3 loop: CASTPPEGRNYGYTF. The CDR3, as DNA: TGTGCCAGTACCCCCCCTGAAGGGAGGAACTATGGCTACACCTTC.

This chain links TRBV27 with TRBJ1-4, with TRBD1 identical over 9 bases. CDR1 MNHEY and CDR2 SMNVEV come from the germline V gene (reference sequence). V lost 8 bases, J lost 11 bases, and 15 bases stayed unmatched. The CDR3 totals 15 residues. The CDR3: CASGNPPDRGGKLFF. DNA for the CDR3: TGTGCCAGCGGAAATCCCCCGGACAGGGGCGGGAAACTGTTTTTT. The full variable domain, rest sourced from reference TRBV27 and TRBJ1-4, is EAQVTQNPRYLITVTGKKLTVTCSQNMNHEYMSWYRQDPGLGLRQIYYSMNVEVTDKGDVPEGYKVSRKEKRNFPLILESPSPNQTSLYFCASGNPPDRGGKLFFGSGTQLSVL.

This clone was detected once. This chain joins TRBV15 and TRBJ2-1; D possibly corresponds to TRBD1 (6 bases). This CDR3 contains 13 residues. Germline V gives CDR1 LNHNV, CDR2 YYDKDF (reference sequence). The V end was cut by 1 base, the J end by 10 bases, with 11 bases between. Written as DNA, the CDR3 is TGTGCCACCAGCAGAGCCGGGACATCCGAGCAGTTCTTC. Translating gives CATSRAGTSEQFF.

This chain connects TRBV11-2 to TRBJ1-1, with D tentatively TRBD1 (6 bases). V was cut by 2 bases and J by 4 bases, with 17 bases left in between. Per the germline V gene, CDR1 is SGHAT and CDR2 is FQNNGV. This CDR3 spans 16 amino acids. CDR3 protein: CASSLRYQGRGTEAFF. The CDR3 DNA reads as TGTGCCAGCAGCTTAAGGTACCAGGGGCGAGGCACTGAAGCTTTCTTT. Supplemented by reference TRBV11-2 and TRBJ1-1, the full variable domain reads EAGVAQSPRYKIIEKRQSVAFWCNPISGHATLYWYQQILGQGPKLLIQFQNNGVVDDSQLPKDRFSAERLKGVDSTLKIQPAKLEDSAVYLCASSLRYQGRGTEAFFGQGTRLTVV.

The chain has TRBV6-5 and TRBJ2-3; D uncertain. The germline CDR1 and CDR2 sequences are MNHEY and SVGAGI. The CDR3 is made up of 13 amino acids. Trimming took off 8 bases at V and 4 bases at J, with 13 bases between the two ends. The CDR3 region is CASGPPGADTQYF. CDR3 nucleotides: TGTGCCAGCGGACCCCCTGGGGCAGATACGCAGTATTTT.

This chain uses TRBV27 with TRBJ1-5; TRBD1 agrees at 8 bases. The CDR3 sequence is 16 residues long. V trimming: 4 bases; J trimming: 0 bases; junction bases outside the gene matches: 5. From germline, CDR1 is MNHEY and CDR2 SMNVEV (reference sequence). The CDR3 bases are TGTGCCAGCAGTTCGTCAGGGGGCATTAGCAATCAGCCCCAGCATTTT. Translation gives CASSSSGGISNQPQHF.

The genes are TRBV5-4 and TRBJ2-5, with 9 bases identical to TRBD1. The V gene end was trimmed by 6 bases and the J gene end by 2 bases; junction bases not matched to a gene: 5. The CDR3 covers 14 residues. Germline V gives CDR1 SGHNT, CDR2 YYREEE (reference sequence). The DNA for the CDR3 is TGTGCCAGCACCTCGACAGGGGGACAAGAGACCCAGTACTTC. Translated: CASTSTGGQETQYF.

V is TRBV30 and J is TRBJ2-5; 7 bases map to TRBD2. Germline CDR1 is GTSNPN and CDR2 is SVGIG (reference sequence). Trimming removed 2 bases from V and 3 bases from J; junction bases left unmatched: 9. The CDR3 is 15 amino acids. CDR3 amino acids: CAWSMLGGIEETQYF. CDR3 nucleotides: TGTGCCTGGAGTATGTTGGGGGGGATTGAAGAGACCCAGTACTTC.

The chain joins TRBV7-9 to TRBJ1-6, with TRBD1 identical over 7 bases. The length of the CDR3 is 15 residues. Germline loops: CDR1 SEHNR, CDR2 FQNEAQ (reference sequence). The V gene end was trimmed by 4 bases and the J gene end by 8 bases; junction bases not matched to a gene: 8. The CDR3 protein is CASSSTGSGDSPLHF. The CDR3, as DNA: TGTGCCAGCAGCTCGACAGGGAGTGGTGATTCACCCCTCCACTTT.

This chain connects TRBV28 to TRBJ2-1, with TRBD2 matching 8 bases. The CDR3 contains 13 residues. From germline, CDR1 is MDHEN and CDR2 SYDVKM. J was trimmed by 3 bases and V by 7 bases; bases with no gene match: 2. CDR3 sequence reads: CASTTSGYNEQFF. In DNA form, the CDR3 reads TGTGCCAGCACTACTAGCGGCTACAATGAGCAGTTCTTC.